The T cell receptor (beta chain) under discussion was sequenced for a study of human T cells and chemical hapten exposure. At the level of the study: Across samples, TCR yields varied, mostly owing to small differences in pooled library volumes.

This CDR3 has 13 amino acids. Trimming took 5 bases from V and 5 from J, leaving 10 bases between them. The germline CDR1 and CDR2 sequences are MDHEN and SYDVKM. Study outcomes and limitations: After DPC sensitization, TCRs above 1 in 1000 frequency showed no change.

Attachment of unique molecular identifiers to individual cDNA molecules was performed in the library. TCRdb called the RACE reads again in MiXCR, with one record for every CDR3 protein. The sample yields approximately 400,000 distinct CDR3 sequences, roughly 5% seen once. Time point in this sample: pre-sensitization, week 0. Treatment indicated: therapeutic diphenylcyclopropenone sensitization with weekly scalp DPC. Total RNA extraction was carried out from unfractionated whole blood. In its sample, this clonotype was seen many times. Its specificity is unknown. This rearrangement joins TRBV28 to TRBJ2-4; D remains unclear. Sequencing was performed on whole blood, taken in connection with sensitization to the hapten diphenylcyclopropenone (DPC). The receptor was derived from a woman aged 50 to 60 with alopecia areata. Some clones in this sample may be carry-over from other donors' samples. The CDR3 DNA reads as TGTGCCAGCAGTCCCGGAACTCAAAACATTCAGTACTTC. It yields the protein CASSPGTQNIQYF.